These 27 T cell receptor beta chains came from one sample sequenced in a study of shared clonotypes between healthy human individuals. Libraries were prepared by immunoSEQ multiplex PCR; TCRdb keeps only in-frame clonotypes and omits some of them. The sample has around 1.9 million clones; roughly 95% are singletons. Naive CD8 cells, CD45RO-negative and positively selected for CCR7, excluded terminally differentiated effector memory CD45RA+ cells. Sequenced sample: naive CD8+ T cells from PBMCs. These receptors all come from a man in his late teens or twenties in good health. Some clones in this sample may be carry-over from other donors' samples.

The chain is built from TRBV28 and TRBJ1-6; D unresolved. The V gene lost 5 bases and the J gene lost 9 bases, with 11 bases spanning the gap. This CDR3 has 13 residues. The germline gives CDR1 MDHEN, CDR2 SYDVKM. The CDR3 region has the DNA TGTGCCAGCAGTGGATCCGAGGCTTCACCCCTCCACTTT. Translation: CASSGSEASPLHF.

This chain connects TRBV7-9 to TRBJ2-2; D is perhaps TRBD2 (6 bases). V was pared by 3 bases and J by 0 bases, with 17 bases between. Germline CDR1 is SEHNR and CDR2 is FQNEAQ (reference sequence). This CDR3 comprises 18 residues. The CDR3 sequence: CASSFPLRASANTGELFF. The DNA of the CDR3 is TGTGCCAGCAGCTTTCCTCTTAGGGCTAGCGCGAACACCGGGGAGCTGTTTTTT.

The chain joins TRBV30 to TRBJ1-1; 8 bases line up with TRBD1. Germline V gene data show CDR1 as GTSNPN and CDR2 as SVGIG (reference sequence). The CDR3 spans 13 residues. J was trimmed by 4 bases and V by 4 bases; bases with no gene match: 5. CDR3 bases: TGTGCCTGGACCGGTACAGGGGGCACTGAAGCTTTCTTT. Translating it yields CAWTGTGGTEAFF.

This clone occurred a few times. Other DNA sequences in the same sample also yield this CDR3. The chain is built from TRBV27 and TRBJ1-5; D ambiguous. Germline lookup yields CDR1 MNHEY and CDR2 SMNVEV (reference sequence). This CDR3 has 13 amino acids. V lost 2 bases, J lost 1 base, and 3 bases lay in between. CDR3: CASSLMSNQPQHF. The CDR3 bases are TGTGCCAGCAGTTTAATGAGCAATCAGCCCCAGCATTTT.

The chain couples TRBV14 to TRBJ2-7; possible D gene TRBD2, 7 bases. V was clipped by 5 bases and J by 0 bases, with 14 bases between them. The CDR3 runs 15 residues. Germline CDR1 reads SGHDN; CDR2 reads FVKESK. CDR3 in DNA: TGTGCCAGCAGCTCGCGGGGGCGAAGCTCCTACGAGCAGTACTTC. This gives the protein CASSSRGRSSYEQYF. Together with reference TRBV14 and TRBJ2-7, the CDR3 gives the full variable domain: EAGVTQFPSHSVIEKGQTVTLRCDPISGHDNLYWYRRVMGKEIKFLLHFVKESKQDESGMPNNRFLAERTGGTYSTLKVQPAELEDSGVYFCASSSRGRSSYEQYFGPGTRLTVT.

The rearrangement joins TRBV15 to TRBJ1-5, with a tentative D call TRBD1 (5 bases). Deletions cut 2 bases from V and 5 bases from J, with 13 bases between. Germline V lookup: CDR1 LNHNV, CDR2 YYDKDF (reference sequence). The CDR3 extends over 15 amino acids. CDR3 in DNA: TGTGCCACCAGCAGAAGGGGTTTTTTGGATCAGCCCCAGCATTTT. Translated, it gives CATSRRGFLDQPQHF.

This clone was detected only a few times. CDR3 nucleotides: TGTGCCAGTAGTAACACAGTACAATGGGAGCAGTTCTTC. Translated, it gives CASSNTVQWEQFF. The genes are TRBV19 and TRBJ2-1; no definite D call. The length of the CDR3 is 13 residues. CDR1 and CDR2 (germline): LNHDA, SQIVND (reference sequence). The V gene lost 4 bases and the J gene lost 10 bases, with 14 bases spanning the gap.

This chain links TRBV19 with TRBJ1-5, with a tentative D call TRBD1 (6 bases). V dropped 5 bases and J dropped 7 bases, with 21 bases sitting between them. The length of the CDR3 is 16 residues. The germline CDR1 and CDR2 sequences are LNHDA and SQIVND (reference sequence). The CDR3 reads CASSVIPQGKDQPQHF. The CDR3, as DNA: TGTGCCAGTAGTGTAATTCCACAGGGAAAGGACCAGCCCCAGCATTTT.

This clone was detected only once. V is TRBV7-2 and J is TRBJ2-1; 7 bases line up with TRBD1. V shed 1 base and J 7 bases; nucleotides not matched to a gene: 7. Germline CDR1 and CDR2: SGHTA and FQGNSA. This CDR3 region has 15 residues. CDR3 in amino acids: CASSLDPTGPNEQFF. The CDR3 DNA follows: TGTGCCAGCAGCTTAGATCCGACAGGGCCGAATGAGCAGTTCTTC.

The chain recombines TRBV6-1 with TRBJ2-1; 10 bases are shared with TRBD2. V shed 6 bases, J shed 2 bases, and the junction held 4 bases outside the gene matches. This CDR3 is built from 15 residues. Germline CDR1 MNHNS, CDR2 SASEGT. CDR3 in amino acids: CASRSGRGTYNEQFF. DNA for the CDR3: TGTGCCAGCAGGAGCGGGAGGGGGACCTACAATGAGCAGTTCTTC.

The rearrangement joins TRBV9 to TRBJ1-1; D gene ambiguous. Germline V gene sequence: CDR1 SGDLS, CDR2 YYNGEE. This CDR3 spans 13 amino acids. V was cut by 4 bases and J by 4 bases, with 11 bases left in between. CDR3 sequence (DNA): TGTGCCAGCAGCCCCGGAGCGGCCACTGAAGCTTTCTTT. Encoded protein: CASSPGAATEAFF.

J is TRBJ2-3 and V is TRBV2; 10 bases are a match to TRBD2. This CDR3 contains 15 residues. Trimming took 5 bases from V and 7 from J; bases not matched to a gene: 9. Germline CDR1 SNHLY, CDR2 FYNNEI. CDR3 bases: TGTGCCAGCAGTAGCGGGAGGGCGGAGGGGAATACGCAGTATTTT. This translates into CASSSGRAEGNTQYF.

This CDR3 is CASSPLRPNNQPQHF. In nucleotides, the CDR3 is TGTGCCAGCAGCCCGCTGAGACCGAACAATCAGCCCCAGCATTTT. The V gene is TRBV7-9, the J gene TRBJ1-5; D not resolved. The germline gives CDR1 SEHNR, CDR2 FQNEAQ (reference sequence). Trimming removed 5 bases at V and 3 bases at J, with 14 bases between. The CDR3 sequence is 15 residues long.

J is TRBJ2-5 and V is TRBV10-2; the D gene is possibly TRBD2 (5 bases). V lost 6 bases to trimming and J lost 4 bases, with 12 bases between them. Germline assignment: CDR1 WSHSY and CDR2 SAAADI. The CDR3 is made up of 13 amino acids. CDR3 DNA sequence: TGCGCCAGCAGCGACCGGGGAGTAGAGACCCAGTACTTC. It yields the protein CASSDRGVETQYF.

V and J are TRBV5-1 and TRBJ2-5; the D gene is possibly TRBD2 (5 bases). Germline-derived CDR1 and CDR2 are SGHRS and YFSETQ. The V gene lost 5 bases and the J gene lost 3 bases, with 17 bases spanning the gap. The CDR3 runs to 15 residues. The CDR3 coding sequence is TGCGCCAGCAGTCCAAGGACTGCCATCAAAGAGACCCAGTACTTC. Translating it yields CASSPRTAIKETQYF.

The chain has TRBV2 and TRBJ2-7, with 11 nucleotides matching TRBD1. The junction had 12 bases not matched to a gene; V was cut back by 10 bases and J by 4 bases. CDR3 length equals 15 residues. The germline V gene has CDR1 SNHLY and CDR2 FYNNEI. CDR3 protein: CAIDAGTGGRYEQYF. In nucleotides, the CDR3 is TGTGCCATCGACGCGGGGACAGGGGGAAGGTACGAGCAGTACTTC.

V is TRBV6-1 and J is TRBJ1-2; the match to TRBD1 covers 7 bases. Germline V lookup: CDR1 MNHNS, CDR2 SASEGT. V shed 4 bases and J 4 bases; nucleotides not matched to a gene: 15. This CDR3 has 17 residues. The CDR3 is CASSGLRTGQRTYGYTF. The CDR3 DNA sequence: TGTGCCAGCAGTGGACTCCGAACGGGACAGAGGACCTATGGCTACACCTTC.

The J gene is TRBJ2-3, the V gene TRBV27, with D possibly matching TRBD2 (6 bases). Trimming pared 6 bases from V and 6 bases from J, leaving 13 bases between. The CDR3 is made up of 13 amino acids. Per germline, CDR1 MNHEY and CDR2 SMNVEV (reference sequence). CDR3 residues: CASRGSGGDTQYF. In DNA, the CDR3 is TGTGCCAGCAGGGGGTCTGGGGGGGATACGCAGTATTTT.

CDR3 protein: CASRPDTASSYEQYF. The CDR3 DNA sequence: TGTGCCAGCAGACCCGACACAGCTTCCTCCTACGAGCAGTACTTC. V and J are TRBV28 and TRBJ2-7, with D uncertain. The V end lost 6 bases, the J end lost 0 bases, and 15 bases lay between the germline ends. The germline V gene encodes CDR1 MDHEN and CDR2 SYDVKM. This CDR3 contains 15 residues.

The V and J genes are TRBV9 and TRBJ2-5; the D is unclear. Trimming removed 4 bases from V and 1 base from J, with 11 bases in between. The CDR3 is 14 residues long. Germline assignment: CDR1 SGDLS and CDR2 YYNGEE. DNA for the CDR3: TGTGCCAGCAGCCGACGGCATGTCCAAGAGACCCAGTACTTC. It translates to CASSRRHVQETQYF.

The V call is TRBV28, the J call TRBJ2-4; the D call may be TRBD1 or TRBD2 (6 bases each). V lost 4 bases to trimming and J lost 13 bases, with 17 bases between them. The germline V gene encodes CDR1 MDHEN and CDR2 SYDVKM. This CDR3 contains 13 residues. The CDR3 DNA is TGTGCCAGCAGTTCGGAGGGGGACGTTAGCCAGTACTTC. As protein: CASSSEGDVSQYF.

The chain employs TRBV5-1 and TRBJ2-7; TRBD2 is a possible D gene (6 bases). The CDR3 spans 14 residues. CDR1 and CDR2 (germline): SGHRS, YFSETQ. V shed 1 base and J shed 5 bases, with 13 bases lying between them. CDR3 loop: CASSLLGEAHEQYF. The CDR3 DNA follows: TGCGCCAGCAGCTTGTTGGGGGAGGCCCACGAGCAGTACTTC.

For the CDR3, the DNA is TGCAGCGTAGAAACAGGGGCGGCCTACGAGCAGTACTTC. Its protein product is CSVETGAAYEQYF. This chain connects TRBV29-1 to TRBJ2-7; TRBD1 matches 7 bases. The trim removed 6 bases at V and 2 bases at J, leaving 7 bases unmatched. The CDR3 extends over 13 amino acids. Per germline, CDR1 SQVTM and CDR2 ANQGSEA.

J is TRBJ2-2 and V is TRBV27; TRBD2 matches at 7 bases. This CDR3 is 14 amino acids long. The V and J ends lost 6 bases and 8 bases, in that order; junction bases with no gene match: 9. Germline values: CDR1 MNHEY, CDR2 SMNVEV (reference sequence). CDR3 in amino acids: CASSQPGGSGELFF. The CDR3 DNA is TGTGCCAGCAGCCAGCCCGGGGGGTCGGGGGAGCTGTTTTTT.

This chain connects TRBV6-5 to TRBJ1-4; possibly TRBD1 for D (6 bases). The germline gives CDR1 MNHEY, CDR2 SVGAGI. The CDR3 loop spans 13 amino acids. V was trimmed by 6 bases and J by 3 bases, leaving 8 bases between them. The CDR3 spells CASRKGANEKLFF. CDR3 bases: TGTGCCAGCAGAAAGGGGGCTAATGAAAAACTGTTTTTT.

V is TRBV9 and J is TRBJ2-3; D is perhaps TRBD1 or TRBD2 (6 bases each). V was trimmed by 2 bases and J by 1 base, leaving 11 bases between them. The CDR3 extends over 15 amino acids. Looked up from germline, CDR1 is SGDLS and CDR2 is YYNGEE. CDR3 residues: CASSVWGAGTDTQYF. Here the CDR3 DNA reads TGTGCCAGCAGCGTTTGGGGGGCTGGCACAGATACGCAGTATTTT.

The chain links TRBV11-2 to TRBJ2-7; the match to TRBD1 covers 10 bases. The germline CDR1 and CDR2 sequences are SGHAT and FQNNGV. With 4 bases clipped from V and 3 bases from J, the junction kept 6 bases outside the gene matches. This CDR3 has 15 amino acids. CDR3 in DNA: TGTGCCAGCAGCTCACCGGGACAGGGGTACTACGAGCAGTACTTC. This sequence encodes CASSSPGQGYYEQYF.